This note documents a single T cell receptor beta chain sequence. The antigen is not known. The data derive from a study of T cells after yellow fever vaccination. 5'RACE template switching added a universal primer site and UMIs to TCR cDNA. TCRdb analysed the 5' RACE reads with MiXCR anew, one entry per CDR3 protein. The table lists roughly 260,000 distinct CDR3 sequences, roughly 13% of them singletons. Study findings and constraints: Researchers cautioned that FACS-sorted repertoires could harbor abundant clonotypes contaminating from the bulk population. Shared CD4/CD8 clonotypes were a small share, likely from convergent recombination. Clones that expanded after primary vaccination mostly reappeared after the booster (just under 98% CD4, 88% CD8).

Trimming removed 3 bases at V and 5 bases at J, with 11 bases between. This CDR3 has 13 residues. This sequence joins TRBV12-3 or TRBV12-4 and TRBJ2-7; D unresolved. The sequenced sample was CD4+ T cells sorted from PBMCs, obtained 45 days after the yellow fever booster vaccination. This TCR was sampled from a man aged 30 to 45 who received the YFV17D yellow fever vaccine. DNA of the CDR3: TGTGCCAGCAGTTTTTCTCTCTCGGACGAGCAGTACTTC. Translation gives CASSFSLSDEQYF.